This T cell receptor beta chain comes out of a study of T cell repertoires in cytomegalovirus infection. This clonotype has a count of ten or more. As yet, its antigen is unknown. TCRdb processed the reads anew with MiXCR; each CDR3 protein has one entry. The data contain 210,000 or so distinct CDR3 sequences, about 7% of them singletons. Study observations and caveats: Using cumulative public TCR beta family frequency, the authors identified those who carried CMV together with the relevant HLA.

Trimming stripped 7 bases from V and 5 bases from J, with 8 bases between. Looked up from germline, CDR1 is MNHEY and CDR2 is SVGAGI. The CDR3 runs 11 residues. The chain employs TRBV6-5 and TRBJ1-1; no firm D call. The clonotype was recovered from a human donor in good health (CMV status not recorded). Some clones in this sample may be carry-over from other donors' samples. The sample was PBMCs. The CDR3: CASNRRTEAFF. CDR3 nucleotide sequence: TGTGCCAGCAACCGGAGAACTGAAGCTTTCTTT.